This is a list of T cell receptor beta chains from one sample in a study of T cells in Graves' hyperthyroidism and ophthalmopathy. TCRdb reprocessed the multiplex PCR reads via MiXCR and lists one record per CDR3 protein. This table holds 500,000 to 800,000 distinct CDR3 sequences, over 40% found once. What was sequenced was peripheral blood or thyroid tissue (not recorded which). These TCRs come from an adult man with Graves' disease, either hyperthyroidism or ophthalmopathy (not recorded which). The CDR3 runs from the conserved cysteine through the conserved F or W. A D gene is named only where the DNA matches it firmly. Clone size is shown for a subset of rows, as once, few, many or a class of expanded clone.

V gene	clone size	D gene	J gene	CDR3 DNA	CDR3 protein
TRBV15	many	TRBD1	TRBJ2-5	TGTGCCACCAGCAGAGGGGGACAGGGCCAAGAGACCCAGTACTTC	CATSRGGQGQETQYF
TRBV7-2	few	-	TRBJ2-7	TGCGCCAGCAGCCAAGCGCAACAGGGCTACGAGCAGTACTTC	CASSQAQQGYEQYF
TRBV7-9	few	-	TRBJ1-4	TGTGCCAGCAGTTTGGGGGGTCTTAATGAAAAACTGTTTTTT	CASSLGGLNEKLFF
TRBV20-1	many	TRBD1	TRBJ2-7	TGCAGTGCTAGAAGGCAGGGGGTGGCCGACGAGCAGTACTTC	CSARRQGVADEQYF
TRBV29-1	-	-	TRBJ2-2	TGCAGCGTTGGGGGGCGAGGACAGGGGGAGCTGTTTTTT	CSVGGRGQGELFF
TRBV9	-	TRBD1	TRBJ2-5	TGTGCCAGCAGCACTCAGACAGGGGGAGGAGAGACCCAGTACTTC	CASSTQTGGGETQYF
TRBV7-2	-	TRBD2	TRBJ2-2	TGTGCCAGCAGCGAAACTAGCGGGAGGTGGGGCGGGGAGCTGTTTTTT	CASSETSGRWGGELFF
TRBV5-5	few	-	TRBJ1-5	TGTGCCAGCAGTGACGGGCAGGCTCAGCCCCAGCATTTT	CASSDGQAQPQHF
TRBV29-1	once	TRBD1	TRBJ1-1	TGCAGCAGACAGGGGCTTGCTGAAGCTTTCTTT	CSRQGLAEAFF
TRBV9	-	-	TRBJ1-1	TGTGCCAGCAGCGAGGACGCCATGAACACTGAAGCTTTCTTT	CASSEDAMNTEAFF
TRBV20-1	-	TRBD1	TRBJ2-2	TGCAGTGCTAGAGCCCTGGACAGGGAAAACACCGGGGAGCTGTTTTTT	CSARALDRENTGELFF
TRBV7-8	few	-	TRBJ1-1	TGTGCCAGCAGCTCCCGCGTTGGGTCCCCTAGAGGCGGGAACACTGAAGCTTTCTTT	CASSSRVGSPRGGNTEAFF
TRBV7-2	-	-	TRBJ1-6	TGTGCCAGCAGCTCAGGGGTCTATAATTCACCCCTCCACTTT	CASSSGVYNSPLHF
TRBV5-8	few	-	TRBJ1-4	TGTGCCAGCAGCTCTGGGGGCGGTGAAAAACTGTTTTTT	CASSSGGGEKLFF
TRBV29-1	-	TRBD1	TRBJ1-6	TGCAGTTTTGACAGGGATGATTCCCTCCACTTT	CSFDRDDSLHF
TRBV7-9	many	-	TRBJ1-2	TGTGCCAGCGCAAACAGGCATAACTATGGCTACACCTTC	CASANRHNYGYTF
TRBV30	-	-	TRBJ1-5	TGTGCCTGGAGTCAGGGGACTCATCAGCCCCAGCATTTT	CAWSQGTHQPQHF
TRBV10-3	-	-	TRBJ1-1	TGTGCCATCAAGGGCAGCGCTACCGGCCCTGAAGCTTTCTTT	CAIKGSATGPEAFF
TRBV10-3	-	-	TRBJ2-5	TGTGCCAGCCGCTCGGGGGAGACCCAGTACTTC	CASRSGETQYF
TRBV5-8	many	-	TRBJ2-5	TGTGCCAGCAGCTTCGGATTGACAGGCCAAGAGACCCAGTACTTC	CASSFGLTGQETQYF
TRBV7-9	many	-	TRBJ2-7	TGTGCCAGCAGCCCCGGCCTCGGTACCTACGAGCAGTACTTC	CASSPGLGTYEQYF
TRBV7-2	-	-	TRBJ1-2	TGTGCCAGCAGCCCATATCCTGGGACAACAAACTATGGCTACACCTTC	CASSPYPGTTNYGYTF
TRBV29-1	few	-	TRBJ1-3	TGCAGCATTGTTTCTGCCTCTGGAAACACCATATATTTT	CSIVSASGNTIYF
TRBV9	-	-	TRBJ1-6	TGTGCCAGCAGCCAAGGGCGGGGAAGCTCCTATAATTCACCCCTCCACTTT	CASSQGRGSSYNSPLHF
TRBV15	many	-	TRBJ1-4	TGTGCCACCAGCAGAGATCAAGGGGCGAATGAAAAACTGTTTTTT	CATSRDQGANEKLFF
TRBV12-3/TRBV12-4	few	-	TRBJ1-1	TGTGCCAGCAGTTCGAGTGGGGGGGAAGAAGCTTTCTTT	CASSSSGGEEAFF
TRBV10-3	many	TRBD1	TRBJ2-7	TGTGCCAGCCACACCCCAGACAGGGGTTACGAGCAGTACTTC	CASHTPDRGYEQYF
TRBV5-1	many	-	TRBJ1-1	TGCGCCAGCATGAGGGGAGACACAATGAACACTGAAGCTTTCTTT	CASMRGDTMNTEAFF
TRBV5-1	-	-	TRBJ1-3	TGCGCCAGCAGCTTGTCCCCAGGGTCCCCTGGAAACACCATATATTTT	CASSLSPGSPGNTIYF
TRBV9	-	-	TRBJ2-7	TGTGCCAGCAGCCCTTACGGGACGCCCCACGAGCAGTACTTC	CASSPYGTPHEQYF
TRBV2	many	-	TRBJ1-5	TGTGCCAGCAGTGAAGTTCAGTTCGGGACTTCCTGGCATTTT	CASSEVQFGTSWHF
TRBV5-1	-	-	TRBJ1-2	TGCGCCAGCAGCCTCGACGGACACGGAAACTATGGCTACACCTTC	CASSLDGHGNYGYTF
TRBV29-1	-	-	TRBJ1-6	TGCAGCCCCCGGGACGGGTATAATTCACCCCTCCACTTT	CSPRDGYNSPLHF
TRBV7-9	many	-	TRBJ1-6	TGTGCCAGCAGCTCCGGGCATCATTCACCCCTCCACTTT	CASSSGHHSPLHF
TRBV24-1	many	-	TRBJ1-5	TGTGCCACCAGTGATTTGCTTTCCAGGGTAGGAAATCAGCCCCAGCATTTT	CATSDLLSRVGNQPQHF
TRBV7-3	many	TRBD1	TRBJ2-7	TGTGCCAGCAGCTTAAATCCAGGGGGCGAGCAGTACTTC	CASSLNPGGEQYF
TRBV20-1	-	-	TRBJ2-7	TGCAGTGCTAGAGACCCGGACATCCCCTACGAGCAGTACTTC	CSARDPDIPYEQYF
TRBV5-5	few	-	TRBJ1-6	TGTGCCAGCAGCTTGGGGGCCTCGAGGGATTCACCCCTCCACTTT	CASSLGASRDSPLHF
TRBV2	-	-	TRBJ1-5	TGTGCCAGCAGTGAAGCAGCGAGGGTAGGACAGCCCCAGCATTTT	CASSEAARVGQPQHF
TRBV7-8	many	TRBD2	TRBJ2-7	TGTGCCAGCTCCGGGGGGTTCTCCTACGAGCAGTACTTC	CASSGGFSYEQYF
TRBV10-1	many	-	TRBJ2-7	TGCGCCAGCAGTGAATGGTCGGGATCCTACGAGCAGTACTTC	CASSEWSGSYEQYF
TRBV24-1	few	TRBD1	TRBJ1-1	TGTGCCAGCAGGAGGACAGGGCGTACTGAAGCTTTCTTT	CASRRTGRTEAFF
TRBV10-3	-	TRBD1	TRBJ1-2	TGTGCCATCAGTGAGTCGAGGACAGGGCACTATGGCTACACCTTC	CAISESRTGHYGYTF
TRBV15	-	-	TRBJ2-5	TGTGCCGCCAGCAGCCAAGCGAGGAAACAAGAGACCCAGTACTTC	CAASSQARKQETQYF
TRBV15	many	TRBD1	TRBJ1-4	TGTGCCACCAGCGACCGCCGCCGGGGGACAGGAGGCGAAAAACTGTTTTTT	CATSDRRRGTGGEKLFF
TRBV24-1	-	TRBD2	TRBJ2-5	TGTGCCACCCTGGAACTAGCGGGAGGGGGATCGGAGACCCAGTACTTC	CATLELAGGGSETQYF
TRBV25-1	once	-	TRBJ1-1	TGTGCCAGCTTCACCCGGGACACCCTGGCTTTCTTT	CASFTRDTLAFF
TRBV5-6	few	-	TRBJ2-7	TGTGCCAGCAGCTTTGTAGGAAGGCGGGGCGAGCAGTACTTC	CASSFVGRRGEQYF
TRBV7-2	-	-	TRBJ1-2	TGTGCCAGCACCCTCCACTCTGCCGACGTATACTATGGCTACACCTTC	CASTLHSADVYYGYTF
TRBV6-5	many	-	TRBJ1-1	TGTGCCAGCAGTTTGACAGAGACTAACACTGAAGCTTTCTTT	CASSLTETNTEAFF
TRBV7-8	many	-	TRBJ1-1	TGTGCCAGCAGCTTAGGGCGGAGTGAAGCTTTCTTT	CASSLGRSEAFF